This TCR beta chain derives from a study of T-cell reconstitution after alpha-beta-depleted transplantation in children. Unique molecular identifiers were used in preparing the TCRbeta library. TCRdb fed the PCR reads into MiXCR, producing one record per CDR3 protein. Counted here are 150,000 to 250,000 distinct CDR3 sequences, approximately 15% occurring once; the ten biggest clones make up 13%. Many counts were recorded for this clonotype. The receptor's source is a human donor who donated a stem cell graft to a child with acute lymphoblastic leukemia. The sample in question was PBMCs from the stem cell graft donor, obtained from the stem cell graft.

CDR3 sequence (DNA): TGTGCCAGCAGCTTATATGGTTTGTACCAAGAGACCCAGTACTTC. This codes for CASSLYGLYQETQYF. The rearrangement joins TRBV7-2 to TRBJ2-5, with D unresolved. CDR3 size: 15 residues. Per the germline V gene, CDR1 is SGHTA and CDR2 is FQGNSA. Trimming removed 2 bases from V and 0 bases from J, with 10 bases in between. The full variable domain, rest sourced from reference TRBV7-2 and TRBJ2-5, is GAGVSQSPSNKVTEKGKDVELRCDPISGHTALYWYRQSLGQGLEFLIYFQGNSAPDKSGLPSDRFSAERTGGSVSTLTIQRTQQEDSAVYLCASSLYGLYQETQYFGPGTRLLVL.